These 26 T cell receptor beta chains were sequenced from one sample in a study of tumor and adjacent non-tumor tissue in lung cancer. The library came from three nested PCR rounds adapted from ARM-PCR protocols. TCRdb reprocessed the multiplex PCR reads with MiXCR, giving one entry per CDR3 protein. The sample holds 200,000 to 250,000 distinct CDR3 sequences; 70% to 75% are singletons and the top ten take approximately 25%. No cell sorting was done before RNA was extracted from the tissue. Specimen: lung tumor tissue. The receptors derive from a man aged 55 to 70 with non-small cell lung cancer.

V gene TRBV20-1 combines with J gene TRBJ1-2; D uncertain. Trimming removed 2 bases at V and 14 bases at J, with 21 bases between. The CDR3 has 13 residues. Germline values: CDR1 DFQATT, CDR2 SNEGSKA (reference sequence). The CDR3 here is CSARPPVRGGNTF. The CDR3 nucleotides are TGCAGTGCTAGACCGCCGGTTCGGGGAGGCAATACCTTC.

As to this clonotype: Just one base apart from a much larger clone, this may be a read error. The chain joins TRBV29-1 to TRBJ2-7; maybe TRBD1 (6 bases). Germline CDR1 SQVTM, CDR2 ANQGSEA. The CDR3 totals 12 residues. Trimming left V 6 bases short and J 3 bases short, with 12 bases between. The CDR3 spells CSVLQGVYEQYF. For the CDR3, the DNA is TGCAGCGTGTTACAGGGCGTCTACGAGCAGTACTTC.

At least ten counts were recorded for this clonotype. This sequence joins TRBV11-2 and TRBJ1-1; 7 bases are a match to TRBD1. From germline, CDR1 is SGHAT and CDR2 FQNNGV. The CDR3 runs 16 residues. V was pared by 0 bases and J by 0 bases, with 4 bases of the junction left unmatched. The CDR3, as DNA: TGTGCCAGCAGCTTAGATCAAGGGGGCCTGAACACTGAAGCTTTCTTT. It yields the protein CASSLDQGGLNTEAFF.

Note on this clonotype: Compared with germline, one end of the junction differs, possibly owing to a read error. In DNA form, the CDR3 reads TGTGCTAGTAGCAAAAACCAGGGCTCCTACACCGGGGAGCTGTCTTTT. It is translated as CASSKNQGSYTGELSF. The V call is TRBV11-1, the J call TRBJ2-2, with D perhaps assigned TRBD1 or TRBD2 (5 bases each). Germline V gene sequence: CDR1 SGHAT, CDR2 FQDESV (reference sequence). This CDR3 spans 16 amino acids.

With regard to this clonotype: A clone one base away is much larger, so this may be a read error. This CDR3 reads CASSFGQGISHRGYGYTF. The CDR3 coding sequence is TGTGCCAGCAGTTTCGGACAGGGGATCTCCCACAGGGGCTATGGCTACACCTTC. The chain joins TRBV6-5 to TRBJ1-2; 9 bases fit TRBD1. Per germline, CDR1 MNHEY and CDR2 SVGAGI. The CDR3 is made up of 18 amino acids. The V and J ends lost 4 bases and 4 bases, in that order; junction bases with no gene match: 16.

Concerning this clonotype itself: The junction shows a germline mismatch at one end, possibly a read error. The CDR3 reads CCATLTGATPLHF. CDR3 coding DNA: TGTTGTGCCACCTTGACTGGGGCTACACCCCTCCACTTT. The chain recombines TRBV20-1 with TRBJ1-6; tentatively, D is TRBD1 (5 bases). Germline V gene data show CDR1 as DFQATT and CDR2 as SNEGSKA (reference sequence). CDR3 length: 13 residues.

This rearrangement joins TRBV5-1 to TRBJ1-2; TRBD1 might be the D (5 bases). Trimming pared 0 bases from V and 2 bases from J, leaving 14 bases between. CDR3 length equals 16 residues. CDR1 SGHRS and CDR2 YFSETQ come from the germline V gene. The CDR3 nucleotides are TGCGCCAGCAGCTTGGCTCAGGGATCTCTAAACTATGGCTACACCTTC. Its protein is CASSLAQGSLNYGYTF.

A single count supports this clonotype. Just one base apart from a much larger clone, this may be a read error. The V and J genes are TRBV20-1 and TRBJ2-1; tentative D call: TRBD2 (7 bases). This CDR3 region has 15 residues. Trimming took off 3 bases at V and 5 bases at J, with 17 bases between the two ends. CDR1 is DFQATT, CDR2 SNEGSKA, per germline (reference sequence). The CDR3 protein is CSARTGQAGNNEQFF. The CDR3 DNA sequence: TGCAGTGCTAGGACGGGACAAGCGGGAAACAATGAGCAGTTCTTC.

In the case of this clonotype: The junction differs from germline at one of its ends, possibly a read error. The chain couples TRBV4-1 to TRBJ1-1, with D perhaps matching TRBD1 (5 bases). The CDR3 totals 13 residues. The V gene's germline CDR1 is MGHRA and CDR2 YSYEKL. The CDR3 DNA sequence: TGCGCCAGCAGCAAAGAGGGGAGGACTGGAGCTTTCTTT. Protein sequence: CASSKEGRTGAFF.

The V call is TRBV6-5, the J call TRBJ2-7, with D maybe TRBD2 (5 bases). V lost 6 bases, J lost 1 base, and 13 bases lay in between. The CDR3 length is 14 residues. Per the germline V gene, CDR1 is MNHEY and CDR2 is SVGAGI. The CDR3 sequence is CASSLDFGSYEQYF. For the CDR3, the DNA is TGTGCCAGCAGCCTGGACTTCGGTTCCTACGAGCAGTACTTC.

Details on this clonotype: This may be a read error, as it is one base from a much larger clone. This chain uses TRBV20-1 with TRBJ2-1, with 8 bases aligning to TRBD2. Germline CDR1 DFQATT, CDR2 SNEGSKA (reference sequence). The length of the CDR3 is 13 residues. CDR3 sequence reads: CNARAGVQREQFF. CDR3 sequence (DNA): TGCAATGCTAGAGCGGGAGTGCAGAGGGAGCAGTTCTTC.

Turning to this clonotype: This sequence may be a read error, since a much larger clone differs from it by one base. The chain is built from TRBV5-4 and TRBJ2-1; D might be TRBD2 (6 bases). The V gene's germline CDR1 is SGHNT and CDR2 YYREEE (reference sequence). The CDR3 consists of 16 residues. The CDR3: CASSLGGAGTYNEQCF. The CDR3 bases are TGTGCCAGCAGCTTGGGCGGGGCGGGTACCTACAATGAGCAGTGCTTC.

Remarks on this clonotype: The junction departs from germline at one end; a sequencing error may be responsible. The chain is built from TRBV12-3 or TRBV12-4 and TRBJ2-2; perhaps D is TRBD1 or TRBD2 (6 bases each). This CDR3 region has 15 residues. CDR3 sequence: CISSLRGTDTWELFF. CDR3 in DNA: TGTATCAGCAGTTTAAGGGGGACTGACACCTGGGAGCTGTTTTTT.

Remarks on this clonotype: Since a much larger clone is just one base distant, this may be a read error. The conserved closing phenylalanine or tryptophan is absent in this CDR3, likely reflecting a read error. The V and J genes are TRBV12-3 or TRBV12-4 and TRBJ2-7; D gene uncertain. This CDR3 is 13 amino acids long. V was cut by 3 bases and J by 4 bases, with 10 bases left in between. The CDR3 bases are TGTGCCAGCAGTTTCCTGGGGAATTACGAGCAGTACCTC. It specifies CASSFLGNYEQYL.

For this clonotype: The DNA is left out, because the CDR3 cannot be placed on it with certainty; the CDR3 is given as TCRdb lists it. The rearrangement joins TRBV29-1 to TRBJ1-5; TRBD1 was called by the table and not checked on the DNA. Germline CDR1 and CDR2: SQVTM and ANQGSEA. A total of 12 residues make up the CDR3, ends included. CDR3 protein: CSVGAGNQTQQF.

As to this clonotype: The conserved final phenylalanine or tryptophan is absent from the CDR3, which likely points to a read error. It is unclear where the CDR3 begins or ends on the DNA, so no DNA is shown, and the CDR3 is as TCRdb lists it. The CDR3 region is CARSHIYGANVLIL. The V gene is TRBV11-2, the J gene TRBJ2-6. The CDR3 is 14 amino acids in total, end residues counted. Looked up from germline, CDR1 is SGHAT and CDR2 is FQNNGV.

This clonotype was recorded only once. Given a much more abundant clone one base away, this may be a read error. The rearrangement joins TRBV20-1 to TRBJ1-1, with TRBD1 matching 7 bases. The CDR3 contains 13 residues. CDR1 and CDR2 (germline): DFQATT, SNEGSKA (reference sequence). The CDR3 loop reads CSAEDRLNTEALF. CDR3 nucleotide sequence: TGCAGTGCGGAGGACAGGCTTAACACTGAAGCTTTATTT.

With regard to this clonotype: A much larger clone differs by one base, so this may be a read error. The chain carries TRBV5-1 and TRBJ2-1; D is undetermined. CDR1 is SGHRS and CDR2 is YFSETQ in the germline V gene. Between the trimmed V and J ends, which lost 0 bases and 7 bases, there was a span of 11 bases. CDR3 length: 14 amino acids. DNA for the CDR3: TGCGCCAGCAGCTTGGGTCTGTCGCAGAATGAGCAGTTCTTC. The encoded protein is CASSLGLSQNEQFF.

A few counts support this clonotype. The junction does not match germline at one end; this may be a read error. The V gene is TRBV20-1, the J gene TRBJ2-1, with D possibly being TRBD1 or TRBD2 (5 bases each). The CDR3 runs 16 residues. In germline, CDR1 is DFQATT, CDR2 SNEGSKA (reference sequence). CDR3 DNA: TGCAGTGCTAGACCCTCCACTAGTGGGGCCTACAATGGGCAGTTCTTC. Protein product: CSARPSTSGAYNGQFF.

The chain couples TRBV20-1 to TRBJ2-7; maybe TRBD1 (5 bases). Germline V lookup: CDR1 DFQATT, CDR2 SNEGSKA (reference sequence). V lost 7 bases to trimming and J lost 3 bases, with 16 bases between them. This CDR3 has 13 residues. DNA of the CDR3: TGCAGTGGAGCTGGGGCTAATGACTACGAGCAGTACTTC. Encoded protein: CSGAGANDYEQYF.

The CDR3 DNA follows: TGTGCCAGCAGCGGACCCCGGGGGAGTTTGTCCTACACCTTC. This codes for CASSGPRGSLSYTF. V and J are TRBV5-4 and TRBJ1-2; weak D call: TRBD1 (5 bases). CDR3 length: 14 amino acids. V was pared by 4 bases and J by 10 bases, with 20 bases between. Germline V gene sequence: CDR1 SGHNT, CDR2 YYREEE (reference sequence).

A word on this clonotype: An end of the junction differs from the germline gene, which may be a read error. This rearrangement joins TRBV4-1 to TRBJ2-3; tentative D call: TRBD2 (6 bases). Germline loops: CDR1 MGHRA, CDR2 YSYEKL. The CDR3 has 17 amino acids. The CDR3 protein is CVSSQPRASGGTDTQYF. The CDR3 DNA is TGCGTCAGCAGCCAACCCCGGGCGTCGGGCGGGACGGATACGCAGTATTTT.

Concerning this clonotype: It may be a read error: a sequence one base away is much more abundant. This chain joins TRBV5-1 and TRBJ2-3; no clear D. The J call could be wrong; TRBJ1-5 is a better fit for the DNA end. Germline V gene sequence: CDR1 SGHRS, CDR2 YFSETQ. This CDR3 is 14 amino acids long. This CDR3 is CASSMRPPLNTQHF. The CDR3 coding sequence is TGCGCCAGCAGCATGCGACCCCCCTTGAATACGCAGCATTTT.

In the case of this clonotype: A read error is possible here, since a much larger clone lies one base away. The chain combines TRBV12-3 or TRBV12-4 with TRBJ2-1; D is unresolved. Between the trimmed V and J ends, which lost 5 bases and 12 bases, there was a span of 23 bases. This CDR3 has 15 amino acids. CDR3 in amino acids: CASSILSLFWSRQFF. Here the CDR3 DNA reads TGTGCCAGCAGTATCCTGTCATTGTTTTGGAGTAGGCAGTTCTTC.

Notes on this clonotype: The conserved phenylalanine or tryptophan normally closing the CDR3 is absent here, so this likely arose from a read error. The gene calls are TRBV6-6 and TRBJ1-4, with 7 bases aligning to TRBD1. This CDR3 contains 14 residues. From germline, CDR1 is MNHNY and CDR2 SVGAGI (reference sequence). CDR3 residues: CASRLQGVNEILFS. DNA for the CDR3: TGTGCCAGCAGGTTGCAGGGGGTTAATGAAATACTGTTTTCT.

There are a few counts of this clonotype. As the CDR3 is not closed by the conserved phenylalanine or tryptophan, this likely results from a read error. The chain combines TRBV4-3 with TRBJ2-5, with D hard to call. V lost 1 base and J 2 bases, leaving 5 bases between the germline ends. The CDR3 has 13 residues. Germline assignment: CDR1 LGHNA and CDR2 YSLEER. The chain's CDR3 is CASSQGFQETQYL. The CDR3 DNA follows: TGCGCCAGCAGCCAAGGGTTTCAAGAGACCCAGTACCTC.